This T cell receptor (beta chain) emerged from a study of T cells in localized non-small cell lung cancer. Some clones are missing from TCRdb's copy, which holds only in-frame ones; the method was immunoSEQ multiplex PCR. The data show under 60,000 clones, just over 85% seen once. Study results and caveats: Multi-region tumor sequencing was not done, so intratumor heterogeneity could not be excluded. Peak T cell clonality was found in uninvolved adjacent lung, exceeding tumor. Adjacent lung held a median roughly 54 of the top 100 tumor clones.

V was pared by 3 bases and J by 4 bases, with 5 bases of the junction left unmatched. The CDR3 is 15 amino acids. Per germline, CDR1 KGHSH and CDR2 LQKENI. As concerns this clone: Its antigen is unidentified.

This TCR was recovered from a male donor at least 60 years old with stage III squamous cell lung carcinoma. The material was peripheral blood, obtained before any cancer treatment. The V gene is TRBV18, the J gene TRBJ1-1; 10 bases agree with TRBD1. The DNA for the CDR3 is TGTGCCAGCTCACCCTTTGGGACAGGGGTCACTGAAGCTTTCTTT. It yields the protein CASSPFGTGVTEAFF.